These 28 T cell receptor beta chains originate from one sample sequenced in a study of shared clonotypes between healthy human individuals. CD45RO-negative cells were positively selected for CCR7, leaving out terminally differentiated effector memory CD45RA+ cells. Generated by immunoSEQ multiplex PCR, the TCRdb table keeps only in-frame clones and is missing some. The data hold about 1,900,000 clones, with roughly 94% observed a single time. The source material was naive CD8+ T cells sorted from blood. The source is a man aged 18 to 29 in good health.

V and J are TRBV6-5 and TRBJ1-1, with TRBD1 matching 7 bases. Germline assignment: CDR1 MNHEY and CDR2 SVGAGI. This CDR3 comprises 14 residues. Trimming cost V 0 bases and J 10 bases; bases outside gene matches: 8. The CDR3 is CASSYSEGGEGAFF. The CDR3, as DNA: TGTGCCAGCAGTTACTCGGAAGGGGGCGAGGGAGCTTTCTTT.

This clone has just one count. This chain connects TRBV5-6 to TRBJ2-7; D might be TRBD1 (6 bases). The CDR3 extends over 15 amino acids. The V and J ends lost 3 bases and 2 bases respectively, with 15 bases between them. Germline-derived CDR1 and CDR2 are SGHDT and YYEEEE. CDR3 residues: CASSWGQGHPYEQYF. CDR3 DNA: TGTGCCAGCAGCTGGGGGCAGGGACACCCCTACGAGCAGTACTTC. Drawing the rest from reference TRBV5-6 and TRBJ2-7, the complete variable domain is DAGVTQSPTHLIKTRGQQVTLRCSPKSGHDTVSWYQQALGQGPQFIFQYYEEEERQRGNFPDRFSGHQFPNYSSELNVNALLLGDSALYLCASSWGQGHPYEQYFGPGTRLTVT.

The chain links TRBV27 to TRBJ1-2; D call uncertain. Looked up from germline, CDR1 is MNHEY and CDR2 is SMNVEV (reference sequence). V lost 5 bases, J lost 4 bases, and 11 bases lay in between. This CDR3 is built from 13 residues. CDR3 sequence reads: CASSEEGLYGYTF. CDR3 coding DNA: TGTGCCAGCAGTGAGGAGGGCCTCTATGGCTACACCTTC.

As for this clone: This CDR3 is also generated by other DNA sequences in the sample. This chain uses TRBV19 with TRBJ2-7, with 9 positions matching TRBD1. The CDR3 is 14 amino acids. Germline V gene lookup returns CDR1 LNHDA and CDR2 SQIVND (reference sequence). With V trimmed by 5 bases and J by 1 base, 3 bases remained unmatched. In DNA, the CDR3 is TGTGCCAGTAGTGCGACAGGGGGATCCTACGAGCAGTACTTC. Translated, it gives CASSATGGSYEQYF.

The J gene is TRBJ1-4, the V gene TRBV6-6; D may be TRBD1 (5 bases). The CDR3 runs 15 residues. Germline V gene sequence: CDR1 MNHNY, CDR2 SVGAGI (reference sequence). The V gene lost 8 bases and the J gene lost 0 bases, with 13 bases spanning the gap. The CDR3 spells CASGGKGATNEKLFF. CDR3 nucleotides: TGTGCCAGCGGGGGAAAAGGGGCAACTAATGAAAAACTGTTTTTT.

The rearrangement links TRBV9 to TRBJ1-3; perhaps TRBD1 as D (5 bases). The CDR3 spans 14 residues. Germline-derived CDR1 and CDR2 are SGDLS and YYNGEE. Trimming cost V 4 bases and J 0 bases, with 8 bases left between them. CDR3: CASSLTDSGNTIYF. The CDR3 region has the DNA TGTGCCAGCAGCTTGACAGACTCTGGAAACACCATATATTTT.

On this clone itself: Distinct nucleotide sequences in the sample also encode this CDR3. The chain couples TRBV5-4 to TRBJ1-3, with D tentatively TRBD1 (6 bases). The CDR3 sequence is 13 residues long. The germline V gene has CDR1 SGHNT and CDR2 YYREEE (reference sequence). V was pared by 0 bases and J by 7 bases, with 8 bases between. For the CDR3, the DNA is TGTGCCAGCAGCTTGGGCGGGGGCAACACCATATATTTT. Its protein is CASSLGGGNTIYF.

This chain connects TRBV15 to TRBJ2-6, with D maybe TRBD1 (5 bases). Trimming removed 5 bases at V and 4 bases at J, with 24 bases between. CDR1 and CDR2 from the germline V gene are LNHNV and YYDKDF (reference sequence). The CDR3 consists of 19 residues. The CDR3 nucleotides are TGTGCCACCAGCGGATGGGATCTGGCAGGGCTTAAGGGGGCCAACGTCCTGACTTTC. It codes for CATSGWDLAGLKGANVLTF.

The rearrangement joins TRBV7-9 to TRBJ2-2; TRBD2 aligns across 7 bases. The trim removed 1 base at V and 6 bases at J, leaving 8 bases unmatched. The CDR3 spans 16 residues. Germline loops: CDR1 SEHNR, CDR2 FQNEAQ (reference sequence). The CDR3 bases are TGTGCCAGCAGCTTAGTGGTAGCGGGCGCGCCCGGGGAGCTGTTTTTT. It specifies CASSLVVAGAPGELFF.

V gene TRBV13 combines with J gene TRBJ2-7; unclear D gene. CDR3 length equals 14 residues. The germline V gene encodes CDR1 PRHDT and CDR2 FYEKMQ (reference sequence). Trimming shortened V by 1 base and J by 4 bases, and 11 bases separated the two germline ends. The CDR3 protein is CASSLEGAEYEQYF. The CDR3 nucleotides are TGTGCCAGCAGCTTAGAGGGCGCCGAGTACGAGCAGTACTTC.

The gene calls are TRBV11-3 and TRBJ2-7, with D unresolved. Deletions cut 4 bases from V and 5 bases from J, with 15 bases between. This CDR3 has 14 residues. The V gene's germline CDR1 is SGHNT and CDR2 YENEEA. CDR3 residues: CASSYENSGHEQYF. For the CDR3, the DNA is TGTGCCAGCAGCTACGAAAACTCAGGCCACGAGCAGTACTTC.

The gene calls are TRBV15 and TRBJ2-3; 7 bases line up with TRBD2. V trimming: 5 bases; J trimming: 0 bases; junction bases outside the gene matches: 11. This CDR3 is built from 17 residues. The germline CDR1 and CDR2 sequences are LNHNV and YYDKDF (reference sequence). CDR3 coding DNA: TGTGCCACCAGCCTATACGGACTAGGGATTAGCACAGATACGCAGTATTTT. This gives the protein CATSLYGLGISTDTQYF.

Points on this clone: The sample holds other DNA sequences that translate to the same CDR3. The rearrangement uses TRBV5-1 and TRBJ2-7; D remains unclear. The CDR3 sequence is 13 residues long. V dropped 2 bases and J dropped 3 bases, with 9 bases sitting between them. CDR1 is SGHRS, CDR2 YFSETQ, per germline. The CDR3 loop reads CASSFGGSYEQYF. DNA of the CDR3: TGCGCCAGCAGCTTCGGCGGTAGCTACGAGCAGTACTTC.

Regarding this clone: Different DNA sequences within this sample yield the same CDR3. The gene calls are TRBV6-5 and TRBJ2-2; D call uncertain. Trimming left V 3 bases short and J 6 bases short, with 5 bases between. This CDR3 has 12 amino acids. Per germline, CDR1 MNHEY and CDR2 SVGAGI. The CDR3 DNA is TGTGCCAGCAGTTATCGCCCCGGGGAGCTGTTTTTT. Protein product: CASSYRPGELFF.

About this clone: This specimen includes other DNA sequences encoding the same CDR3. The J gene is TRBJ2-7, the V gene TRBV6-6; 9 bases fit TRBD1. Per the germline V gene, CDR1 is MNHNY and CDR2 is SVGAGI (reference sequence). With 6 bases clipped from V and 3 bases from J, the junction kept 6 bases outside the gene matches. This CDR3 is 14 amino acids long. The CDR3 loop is CASSYPGQGYEQYF. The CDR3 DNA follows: TGTGCCAGCAGCTACCCGGGACAGGGCTACGAGCAGTACTTC.

The CDR3 sequence is CASSEAPGQGFSPLHF. CDR3 coding DNA: TGTGCCAGCAGTGAAGCGCCGGGACAGGGTTTCTCACCCCTCCACTTT. The gene calls are TRBV6-1 and TRBJ1-6; TRBD1 agrees at 9 bases. Germline V CDR1 and CDR2: MNHNS, SASEGT. Losses at the gene ends were 0 bases for V and 10 bases for J; bases not matched to a gene: 7. CDR3 length: 16 residues.

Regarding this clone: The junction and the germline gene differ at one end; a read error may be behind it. CDR3 nucleotides: TGTGCTAGCAGCCGCGAGCGGGGATCGATCAATGAGCAGTTCTTC. It is translated as CASSRERGSINEQFF. This chain links TRBV7-7 with TRBJ2-1; 7 bases fit TRBD2. The CDR3 covers 15 residues. Germline V gene lookup returns CDR1 SSHAT and CDR2 FNYEAQ (reference sequence).

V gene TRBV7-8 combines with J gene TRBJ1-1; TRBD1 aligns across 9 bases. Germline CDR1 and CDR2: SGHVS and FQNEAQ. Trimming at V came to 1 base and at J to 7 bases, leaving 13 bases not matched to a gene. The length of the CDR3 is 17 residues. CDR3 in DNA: TGTGCCAGCAGCTTAGAGGGGGGACAGGGAATAGGGGATGAAGCTTTCTTT. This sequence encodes CASSLEGGQGIGDEAFF.

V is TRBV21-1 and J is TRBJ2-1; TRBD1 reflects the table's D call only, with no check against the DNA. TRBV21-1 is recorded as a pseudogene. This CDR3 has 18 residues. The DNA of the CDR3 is TGTGCCAGCAGCAAAAAGACACGTACCTTGAGCTCCTACAATGAGCAGTTCTTC. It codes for CASSKKTRTLSSYNEQFF.

CDR3: CASSERSAMNTEAFF. The CDR3 nucleotides read TGTGCCAGCAGTGAAAGATCGGCTATGAACACTGAAGCTTTCTTT. The chain employs TRBV2 and TRBJ1-1, with D unclear. Germline V lookup: CDR1 SNHLY, CDR2 FYNNEI. This CDR3 spans 15 amino acids. V was pared by 2 bases and J by 0 bases, with 10 bases between.

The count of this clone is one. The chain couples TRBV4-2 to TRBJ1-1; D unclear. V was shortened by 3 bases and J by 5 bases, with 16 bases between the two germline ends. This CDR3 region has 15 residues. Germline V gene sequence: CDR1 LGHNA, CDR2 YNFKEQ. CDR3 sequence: CASSHPTPEGTEAFF. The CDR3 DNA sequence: TGTGCCAGCAGCCATCCAACGCCGGAGGGTACTGAAGCTTTCTTT.

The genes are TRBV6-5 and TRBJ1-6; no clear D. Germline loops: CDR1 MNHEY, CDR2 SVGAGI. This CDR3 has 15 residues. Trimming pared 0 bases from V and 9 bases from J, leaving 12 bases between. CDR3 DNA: TGTGCCAGCAGTTACTCGGGTGATTCACTTTCACCCCTCCACTTT. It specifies CASSYSGDSLSPLHF.

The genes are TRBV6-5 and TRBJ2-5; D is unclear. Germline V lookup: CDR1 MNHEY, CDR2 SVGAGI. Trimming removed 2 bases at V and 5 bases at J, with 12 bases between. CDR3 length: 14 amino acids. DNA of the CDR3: TGTGCCAGCAGTTACGGTTACGGCGAGGAGACCCAGTACTTC. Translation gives CASSYGYGEETQYF.

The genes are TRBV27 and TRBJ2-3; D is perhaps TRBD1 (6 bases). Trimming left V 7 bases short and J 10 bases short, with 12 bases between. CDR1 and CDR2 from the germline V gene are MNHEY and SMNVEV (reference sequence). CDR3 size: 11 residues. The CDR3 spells CASTMGAPQYF. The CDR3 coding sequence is TGTGCCAGCACTATGGGGGCCCCGCAGTATTTT.

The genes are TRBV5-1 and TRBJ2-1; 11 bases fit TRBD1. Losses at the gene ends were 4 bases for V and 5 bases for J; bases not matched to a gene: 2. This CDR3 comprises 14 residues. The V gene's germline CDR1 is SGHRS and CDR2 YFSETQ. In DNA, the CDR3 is TGCGCCAGCAGCACGGGACAGGGGGACAATGAGCAGTTCTTC. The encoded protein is CASSTGQGDNEQFF.

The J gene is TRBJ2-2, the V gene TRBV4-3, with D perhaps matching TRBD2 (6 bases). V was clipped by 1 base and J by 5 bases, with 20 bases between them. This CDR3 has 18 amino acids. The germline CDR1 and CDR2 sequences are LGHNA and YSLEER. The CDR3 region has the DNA TGCGCCAGCAGCCAAGGCGCTAGCGCCCCCAGTGGTACCGGGGAGCTGTTTTTT. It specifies CASSQGASAPSGTGELFF.

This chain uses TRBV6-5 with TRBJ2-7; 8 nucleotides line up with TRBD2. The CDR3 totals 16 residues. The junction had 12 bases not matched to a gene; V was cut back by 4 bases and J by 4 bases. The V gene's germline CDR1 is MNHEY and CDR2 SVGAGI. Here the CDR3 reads CASSSAAGDGYYEQYF. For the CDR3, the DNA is TGTGCCAGCAGTTCTGCAGCGGGAGATGGGTATTACGAGCAGTACTTC.

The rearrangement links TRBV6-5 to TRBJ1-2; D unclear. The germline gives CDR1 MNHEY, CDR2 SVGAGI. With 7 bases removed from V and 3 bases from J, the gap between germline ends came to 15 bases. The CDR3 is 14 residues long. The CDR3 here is CASTPSGSDYGYTF. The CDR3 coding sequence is TGTGCCAGCACCCCTTCTGGCAGCGACTATGGCTACACCTTC.